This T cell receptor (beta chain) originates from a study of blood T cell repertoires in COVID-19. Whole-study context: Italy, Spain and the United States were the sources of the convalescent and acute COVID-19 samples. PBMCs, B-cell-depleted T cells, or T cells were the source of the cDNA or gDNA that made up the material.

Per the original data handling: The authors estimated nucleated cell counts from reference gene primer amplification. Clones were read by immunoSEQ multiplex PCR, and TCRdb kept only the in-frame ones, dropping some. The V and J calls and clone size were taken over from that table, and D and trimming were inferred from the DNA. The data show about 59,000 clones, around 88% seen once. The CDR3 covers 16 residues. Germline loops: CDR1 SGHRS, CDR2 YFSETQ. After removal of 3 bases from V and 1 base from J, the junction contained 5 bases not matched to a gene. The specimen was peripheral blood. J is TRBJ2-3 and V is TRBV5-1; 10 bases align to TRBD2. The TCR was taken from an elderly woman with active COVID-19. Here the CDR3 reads CASSSSSGGRTDTQYF. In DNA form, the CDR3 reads TGCGCCAGCAGCTCTAGTAGCGGGGGGCGCACAGATACGCAGTATTTT.